This T cell receptor (beta chain) was retrieved from a study of blood T cell repertoires in COVID-19. The overall study: Specimens from acute and convalescent COVID-19 originated in the United States, Italy and Spain. T cells, B-cell-depleted T cells, or PBMCs provided the cDNA or gDNA that served as material.

Authors' methods: Estimates of nucleated cell counts were drawn from the amplification of reference gene primers. Data came from immunoSEQ multiplex PCR; TCRdb stores just in-frame clones and leaves some out. V and J calls and clone size follow that table, whereas D and trimming were derived from the DNA. The sample has some 240,000 clones, 70% to 85% seen once. This clonotype was obtained from a man aged 50 to 59 with active or convalescent COVID-19. Sequenced input: peripheral blood.

CDR3 region: CASSQSRRSEAFF. CDR3 bases: TGCGCCAGCAGCCAATCAAGGAGGTCTGAAGCTTTCTTT. This chain joins TRBV4-3 and TRBJ1-1; D is uncertain. CDR3 size: 13 residues. V was shortened by 2 bases and J by 6 bases, with 10 bases between the two germline ends. Germline CDR1 LGHNA, CDR2 YSLEER.